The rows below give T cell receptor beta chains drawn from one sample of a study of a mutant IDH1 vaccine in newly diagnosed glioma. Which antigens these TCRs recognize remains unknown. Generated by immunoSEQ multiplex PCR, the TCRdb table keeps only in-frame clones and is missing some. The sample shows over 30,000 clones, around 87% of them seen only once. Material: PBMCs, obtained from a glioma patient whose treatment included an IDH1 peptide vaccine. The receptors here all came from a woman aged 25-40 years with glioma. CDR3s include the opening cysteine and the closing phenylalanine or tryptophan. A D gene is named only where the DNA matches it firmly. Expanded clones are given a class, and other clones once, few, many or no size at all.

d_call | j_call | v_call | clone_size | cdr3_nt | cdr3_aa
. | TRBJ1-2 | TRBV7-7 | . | TGTGCCAGCAGCTCTCCCAAAATGATGAACTATGGCTACACCTTC | CASSSPKMMNYGYTF
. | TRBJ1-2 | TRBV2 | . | TGTGCCAGCAGTGAGACCCCCTCTGACAGAGGTAGAGGCTACACCTTC | CASSETPSDRGRGYTF
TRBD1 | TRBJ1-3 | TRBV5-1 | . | TGCGCCAGCTTCCTCGGGACAGGGAGAGACACCATATATTTT | CASFLGTGRDTIYF
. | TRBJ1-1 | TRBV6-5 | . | TGTGCCAGCAGTCCCCCCCTGAACACTGAAGCTTTCTTT | CASSPPLNTEAFF
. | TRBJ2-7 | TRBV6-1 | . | TGTGCCAGCCTAATGAACAGGGACTACGAGCAGTACTTC | CASLMNRDYEQYF
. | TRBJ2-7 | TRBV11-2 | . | TGTGCCAGCCAAGGCGCATCTCAGCCCTACGAGCAGTACTTC | CASQGASQPYEQYF
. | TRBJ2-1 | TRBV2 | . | TGTGCCAGCAGGGGGGGTCGACAGGGACAAAGTTTGTTCTTC | CASRGGRQGQSLFF
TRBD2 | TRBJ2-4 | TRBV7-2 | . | TGTGCCAGCAGCTTAGCGGTCGGGGGGAGAAAAAACATTCAGTACTTC | CASSLAVGGRKNIQYF
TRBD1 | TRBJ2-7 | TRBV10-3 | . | TGTGCCATCAGTGACTGGGACAGGGGTTACGAGCAGTACTTC | CAISDWDRGYEQYF
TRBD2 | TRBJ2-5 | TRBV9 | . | TGTGCCAGCAGCAGACGACTAGCGGGGGTCGGCGAGACCCAGTACTTC | CASSRRLAGVGETQYF
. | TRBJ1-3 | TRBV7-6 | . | TGTGCCAGCAGCTTATCTGTGCCCCAGTCTGGAAACACCATATATTTT | CASSLSVPQSGNTIYF
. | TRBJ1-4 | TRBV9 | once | TGTGCCAGCAGCGTAAGAGGATCAGTTGTTAAGGATGAAAAACTGTTTTTT | CASSVRGSVVKDEKLFF
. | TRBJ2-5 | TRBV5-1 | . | TGCGCCAGCAGCAGTACAGGGTTTGGGGGGGAGACCCAGTACTTC | CASSSTGFGGETQYF
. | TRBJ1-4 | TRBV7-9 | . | TGTGCCAGCAGCTTGGGAGGAGAAAAACTGTTTTTT | CASSLGGEKLFF
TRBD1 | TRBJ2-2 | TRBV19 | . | TGTGCCAGTAGTATGACCGGGACAGGAGGGGCCGGGGAGCTGTTTTTT | CASSMTGTGGAGELFF
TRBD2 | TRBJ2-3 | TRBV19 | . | TGTGCCAGTAGTTCCGGGGGGAGCACAGATACGCAGTATTTT | CASSSGGSTDTQYF
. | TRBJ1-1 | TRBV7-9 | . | TGTGCCAGCAGCTTCCAGGGGTATGAAGCTTTCTTT | CASSFQGYEAFF
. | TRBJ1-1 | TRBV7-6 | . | TGTGCCAGCAGCGTCTCCAGGGGAACTGAAGCTTTCTTT | CASSVSRGTEAFF
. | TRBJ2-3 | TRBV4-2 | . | TGTGCCAGCAGCCGGACCGGTGCATTATTAACAGATACGCAGTATTTT | CASSRTGALLTDTQYF
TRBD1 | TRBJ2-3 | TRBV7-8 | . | TGTGCCAGCAGCTACACCGGCCGACTACGACAGGGGCTTCTTACAGATACGCAGTATTTT | CASSYTGRLRQGLLTDTQYF
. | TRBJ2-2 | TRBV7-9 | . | TGTGCCAGCAGCTTAGGACTTACACTCGACACCGGGGAGCTGTTTTTT | CASSLGLTLDTGELFF
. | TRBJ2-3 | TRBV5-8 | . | TGTGCCAGCAGCTTGGCCGCCTTTTCTACTACAGATACGCAGTATTTT | CASSLAAFSTTDTQYF
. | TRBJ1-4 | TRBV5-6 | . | TGTGCCAGCAGCTTGGGTGAAAAACTGTTTTTT | CASSLGEKLFF
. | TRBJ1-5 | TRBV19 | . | TGTGCCAGTAGGGGAGGCAGCAATCAGCCCCAGCATTTT | CASRGGSNQPQHF
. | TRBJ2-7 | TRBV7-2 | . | TGTGCCAGCAGCTTAGGGAACTTCAACTCCTACGAGCAGTACTTC | CASSLGNFNSYEQYF
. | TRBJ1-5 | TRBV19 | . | TGTGCCAGTAGTTGGGGTTATGGGGCCCAGCATTTT | CASSWGYGAQHF
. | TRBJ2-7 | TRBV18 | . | TGTGCCAGCTCACCACCGCTAGGCCAGGGGCCCTCCGATGAGCAGTACTTC | CASSPPLGQGPSDEQYF
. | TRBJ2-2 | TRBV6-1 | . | TGTGCCAGCAGTGAACTGCGGGGGAACACCGGGGAGCTGTTTTTT | CASSELRGNTGELFF
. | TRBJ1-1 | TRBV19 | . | TGTGCCAGTAACCGAGGAGGGTACACTGAAGCTTTCTTT | CASNRGGYTEAFF
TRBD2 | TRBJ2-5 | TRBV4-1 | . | TGCGCCAGCAGCCTCACTTCCTGGGGCGGGGGGCCTCAAGAGACCCAGTACTTC | CASSLTSWGGGPQETQYF
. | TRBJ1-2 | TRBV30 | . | TGTGCCTGGAGTCCCCAGGGGTATGGCTACACCTTC | CAWSPQGYGYTF
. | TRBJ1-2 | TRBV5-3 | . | TGTGCCAGAAGTCCCTCGTCCCCAGGGTTCTATGGCTACACCTTC | CARSPSSPGFYGYTF